The sequence of this T cell receptor beta chain was determined in a study of blood T cells in healthy people across ages. The draw of peripheral blood yielded roughly 9.4 milliliters from each donor. There are a few counts of this clonotype. No antigen is known for it. Study-level points and caveats: Diversity was estimated from one million T cells, and these estimates were considered underestimates. Without sorted subsets, naive and antigen-experienced compartments could not be conclusively compared.

Losses at the gene ends were 3 bases for V and 11 bases for J; bases not matched to a gene: 11. CDR3 length: 15 residues. Germline values: CDR1 SGHTA, CDR2 FQGTGA. Combining a sample-barcoded 5' primer with a J-beta primer mix, a second PCR ran for roughly 7 to 12 cycles. Per-sample output comprised a minimum of 2.5 million paired-end reads containing CDR3. A single record per CDR3 protein comes from TCRdb applying MiXCR to the 5' RACE reads. The data show some 700,000 distinct CDR3 sequences, more than 40% seen once. The material sequenced was blood. This TCR was recovered from a woman aged 55-70 years in good health. The rearrangement links TRBV7-3 to TRBJ2-5; the match to TRBD2 covers 11 bases. The CDR3 DNA sequence: TGTGCCAGCAGCTTCAGACTAGCGGGGACTAATGAGCAGTACTTC. This sequence encodes CASSFRLAGTNEQYF.